Presented here are 9 T cell receptor beta chains from one specimen sequenced in a study of post-analysis software for immune sequencing data. Study findings and constraints: Roughly 5 TRBV segments occurring more often in patients than controls included TRBV5-6, TRBV5-1 and TRBV20-1.

No antigen has been identified for these receptors. Unique molecular identifiers were built into the TCR beta cDNA libraries. TCRdb re-called the PCR reads through MiXCR, storing one row per CDR3 protein. The repertoire consists of 500,000 to 600,000 distinct CDR3 sequences, with roughly 45% occurring once and the leading ten covering more than 1.5%. Sequenced sample: blood. These receptors originate from a girl between 5 and 17 years old with multiple sclerosis.

The chain is built from TRBV4-1 and TRBJ2-5; D uncertain. Trimming removed 3 bases at V and 5 bases at J, with 7 bases between. The germline gives CDR1 MGHRA, CDR2 YSYEKL. The CDR3 consists of 12 residues. In nucleotides, the CDR3 is TGCGCCAGCAGCCAGCCTCAGGAGACCCAGTACTTC. The encoded protein is CASSQPQETQYF.

The V gene is TRBV5-1, the J gene TRBJ2-1; the D is unclear. The germline gives CDR1 SGHRS, CDR2 YFSETQ. V was cut by 1 base and J by 8 bases, with 16 bases left in between. The CDR3 loop spans 15 amino acids. DNA of the CDR3: TGCGCCAGCAGCTTGTTCCAGGCCTCCAGGCATGAGCAGTTCTTC. Protein product: CASSLFQASRHEQFF.

Notes on this clonotype: At one of its ends the junction is not consistent with the germline gene, which may arise from a read error. The chain couples TRBV5-5 to TRBJ1-2; TRBD1 aligns across 8 bases. The CDR3 runs to 15 residues. Germline CDR1 is SGHKS and CDR2 is YYEKEE (reference sequence). As DNA, the CDR3 is TGTGCCAGCAGCTTGGTCCAGGGGGCTAACCATGGCTACACCTTC. Protein sequence: CASSLVQGANHGYTF.

The chain joins TRBV20-1 to TRBJ2-7; possible D gene TRBD1, 6 bases. Trimming pared 3 bases from V and 12 bases from J, leaving 15 bases between. This CDR3 has 11 amino acids. Germline V gene lookup returns CDR1 DFQATT and CDR2 SNEGSKA (reference sequence). The CDR3 loop reads CSARGWDIPYF. The CDR3 DNA follows: TGCAGTGCTAGGGGGTGGGACATACCGTACTTC.

This clonotype has more than one count but fewer than ten. V gene TRBV10-3 combines with J gene TRBJ2-7; D may be TRBD1 or TRBD2 (5 bases each). This CDR3 region has 15 residues. Trimming took 4 bases from V and 5 from J, leaving 18 bases between them. Germline V CDR1 and CDR2: ENHRY, SYGVKD. The CDR3 region is CAISGTGPQLNEQYF. The CDR3, as DNA: TGTGCCATCAGTGGAACGGGACCTCAGCTCAACGAGCAGTACTTC.

The J gene is TRBJ2-3, the V gene TRBV20-1; the match to TRBD2 covers 9 bases. Germline loops: CDR1 DFQATT, CDR2 SNEGSKA (reference sequence). V lost 3 bases, J lost 1 base, and 14 bases stayed unmatched. CDR3 length equals 18 residues. The CDR3 sequence: CSASGSGGHTAGTDTQYF. The CDR3 bases are TGCAGTGCTAGTGGTAGCGGGGGACATACGGCTGGCACAGATACGCAGTATTTT.

The chain combines TRBV12-3 or TRBV12-4 with TRBJ2-2; D possibly corresponds to TRBD2 (6 bases). The length of the CDR3 is 14 residues. Trimming left V 8 bases short and J 7 bases short, with 17 bases between. The CDR3 nucleotides read TGTGCCAGCGGACACTCGGGGGTGGTCGGGGAGCTGTTTTTT. Encoded protein: CASGHSGVVGELFF.

This clonotype has a handful of counts. This chain links TRBV7-6 with TRBJ2-7, with TRBD2 as a possible D gene (6 bases). CDR3 length equals 14 residues. The V and J ends lost 4 bases and 2 bases respectively, with 12 bases between them. Looked up from germline, CDR1 is SGHVS and CDR2 is FNYEAQ. CDR3 amino acids: CASSSGTLTYEQYF. The CDR3 DNA reads TGTGCCAGCAGCTCGGGGACTTTAACCTACGAGCAGTACTTC.

V and J are TRBV6-4 and TRBJ2-3, with 8 bases fitting TRBD2. Losses at the gene ends were 3 bases for V and 2 bases for J; bases not matched to a gene: 7. Germline CDR1 MRHNA, CDR2 SNTAGT. CDR3 length: 16 residues. The CDR3 protein is CASSERAGAATDTQYF. The CDR3 DNA reads TGTGCCAGCAGTGAAAGAGCGGGAGCAGCCACAGATACGCAGTATTTT.